The T cell receptor beta chain described here comes from a study of cytomegalovirus exposure and HLA in healthy donors. The ends lost 5 bases at V and 4 bases at J; junction bases unmatched: 7. Germline V gene lookup returns CDR1 MNHEY and CDR2 SVGAGI. The length of the CDR3 is 15 residues. It was with 60 Vbeta and 13 Jbeta primers that the PCR ran. Assay used: immunoSEQ multiplex PCR; TCRdb lists only in-frame clones, some missing. There are about 140,000 clones in the sample; approximately 71% occur only once, and approximately 3.2% lies in the top ten. Sequences were obtained from PBMCs. The gene calls are TRBV6-5 and TRBJ2-2, with TRBD1 identical over 7 bases. This receptor was taken from a man aged 35 to 55 in good health and CMV-seronegative. This CDR3 reads CASSKHRGFTGELFF. CDR3 nucleotides: TGTGCCAGCAGTAAACACAGGGGTTTCACCGGGGAGCTGTTTTTT.